A single sample gave rise to the 14 T cell receptor beta chains below, sequenced in a study of read filtering for tumor transcriptome and immune sequencing. This library used 300 to 450 ng RNA and molecular barcoded adaptors spanning alpha/delta and beta/gamma chains. Via MiXCR, TCRdb re-called the reads, giving one row per CDR3 protein. The top ten clones hold about 30% of a sample with some 38,000 distinct CDR3 sequences, about 10% of them seen once. The sequencing sample was made of a population of CD138-negative cells sorted from bone marrow. These receptors originate from a donor at least 40 years old with multiple myeloma.

This rearrangement joins TRBV28 to TRBJ2-1; D may match TRBD1 or TRBD2 (5 bases each). This CDR3 has 14 residues. Germline V gives CDR1 MDHEN, CDR2 SYDVKM. Trimming left V 4 bases short and J 0 bases short, with 7 bases between. The CDR3 is CASSSGTSYNEQFF. As DNA, the CDR3 is TGTGCCAGCAGTTCAGGGACCTCCTACAATGAGCAGTTCTTC.

Comments on this clonotype: A much larger clone sits a single nucleotide away, making a read error possible. The V call is TRBV25-1, the J call TRBJ1-1; no clear D. The CDR3 length is 15 residues. The V end was cut by 3 bases, the J end by 4 bases, with 15 bases between. CDR1 is MGHDK, CDR2 SYGVNS, per germline. CDR3: CASSDAAEGGTEAFF. In DNA, the CDR3 is TGTGCCAGCAGTGACGCGGCCGAGGGCGGCACTGAAGCTTTCTTT.

At least ten counts were recorded for this clonotype. This chain joins TRBV16 and TRBJ2-7, with 10 bases lining up with TRBD2. J lost 1 base, V lost 7 bases, and 13 bases had no gene match. Germline V gene lookup returns CDR1 KGHSY and CDR2 FQNENV. The CDR3 has 17 residues. The CDR3 sequence is CASNVLAGALKSYEQYF. The CDR3, as DNA: TGTGCCAGCAACGTTCTAGCGGGGGCGTTAAAGTCCTACGAGCAGTACTTC.

This clonotype was counted many times. The CDR3 nucleotides read TGTGCCAGCAGCTTAGACTCCGCACAGGGTACCTACGAGCAGTACTTC. It yields the protein CASSLDSAQGTYEQYF. J is TRBJ2-7 and V is TRBV11-2, with D possibly TRBD1 on 6 matching bases. This CDR3 has 16 residues. V gave up 0 bases and J gave up 2 bases, with 14 bases separating them. The germline CDR1 and CDR2 sequences are SGHAT and FQNNGV.

This clonotype has a count of ten or more. This sequence joins TRBV27 and TRBJ2-3; no clear D gene. The CDR3 covers 14 residues. From germline, CDR1 is MNHEY and CDR2 SMNVEV (reference sequence). V lost 7 bases, J lost 2 bases, and 13 bases lay in between. CDR3 in amino acids: CASTNLVPTDTQYF. CDR3 nucleotides: TGTGCCAGCACCAACCTGGTCCCCACAGATACGCAGTATTTT.

This clonotype came up many times. V and J are TRBV15 and TRBJ1-4, with D unresolved. The V end was cut by 4 bases, the J end by 8 bases, with 8 bases between. This CDR3 contains 12 residues. Germline V gene sequence: CDR1 LNHNV, CDR2 YYDKDF (reference sequence). The CDR3, as DNA: TGTGCCACCAGCACGGGGAGGGAAAAACTGTTTTTT. The encoded protein is CATSTGREKLFF.

This clonotype was observed many times. V usage is TRBV12-3 or TRBV12-4 and J usage is TRBJ1-3; possible D gene TRBD1, 6 bases. Trimming pared 7 bases from V and 9 bases from J, leaving 13 bases between. The CDR3 is 12 residues long. The chain's CDR3 is CASKLTGVTIYF. CDR3 DNA: TGTGCCAGCAAACTGACAGGAGTCACCATATATTTT.

This clonotype was seen at least ten times. The DNA for the CDR3 is TGTGCCACCAGCAGAGGGGGGGCCTCCTACAATGAGCAGTTCTTC. This gives the protein CATSRGGASYNEQFF. This sequence joins TRBV15 and TRBJ2-1, with D perhaps assigned TRBD1 or TRBD2 (6 bases each). The CDR3 covers 15 residues. Trimming removed 1 base from V and 0 bases from J, with 7 bases in between. Germline V gives CDR1 LNHNV, CDR2 YYDKDF (reference sequence).

In its sample, this clonotype was seen many times. The chain combines TRBV10-3 with TRBJ2-7; D assignment may be TRBD1 or TRBD2 (5 bases each). CDR3 length: 14 residues. Trimming removed 6 bases at V and 4 bases at J, with 16 bases between. Per germline, CDR1 ENHRY and CDR2 SYGVKD. CDR3 sequence reads: CAIRVRDDEYEQYF. DNA of the CDR3: TGTGCCATCAGGGTACGGGACGACGAATACGAGCAGTACTTC.

This clonotype appeared many times. This rearrangement joins TRBV24-1 to TRBJ2-1; 9 nucleotides agree with TRBD1. The CDR3 length is 15 residues. Germline V gene data show CDR1 as KGHDR and CDR2 as SFDVKD. Unmatched junction bases numbered 9, after V lost 7 bases and J lost 6 bases. CDR3 DNA sequence: TGTGCCACCAGCTTCAGACAGGGGGTTTTCAATGAGCAGTTCTTC. Protein: CATSFRQGVFNEQFF.

This clonotype was counted many times. This rearrangement joins TRBV28 to TRBJ2-4; TRBD2 agrees at 9 bases. The CDR3 runs 17 residues. Germline V gives CDR1 MDHEN, CDR2 SYDVKM. The trim removed 6 bases at V and 1 base at J, leaving 10 bases unmatched. The CDR3 protein is CASSPGESGGAKNIQYF. For the CDR3, the DNA is TGTGCCAGCAGCCCTGGAGAGAGCGGGGGGGCCAAAAACATTCAGTACTTC. Looking up the rest from reference TRBV28 and TRBJ2-4 gives the full variable domain: DVKVTQSSRYLVKRTGEKVFLECVQDMDHENMFWYRQDPGLGLRLIYFSYDVKMKEKGDIPEGYSVSREKKERFSLILESASTNQTSMYLCASSPGESGGAKNIQYFGAGTRLSVL.

This clonotype was seen once. This chain connects TRBV7-9 to TRBJ1-1; D remains ambiguous. CDR3 length: 18 residues. Germline lookup yields CDR1 SEHNR and CDR2 FQNEAQ (reference sequence). V lost 5 bases and J lost 8, with 30 bases in between. The CDR3 sequence: CASSLGLYSNPQMSEAFF. Here the CDR3 DNA reads TGTGCCAGCAGCCTCGGCTTGTATTCCAATCCGCAGATGTCCGAAGCTTTCTTT.

This clonotype was counted many times. The J gene is TRBJ2-2, the V gene TRBV20-1, with a tentative D call TRBD1 (7 bases). V was clipped by 5 bases and J by 6 bases, with 13 bases between them. The CDR3 is made up of 13 amino acids. Germline values: CDR1 DFQATT, CDR2 SNEGSKA (reference sequence). The CDR3 here is CSAQQGGPGELFF. CDR3 DNA sequence: TGCAGTGCTCAGCAGGGGGGCCCCGGGGAGCTGTTTTTT.

Many counts were recorded for this clonotype. The chain joins TRBV5-4 to TRBJ2-1; possibly TRBD2 for D (7 bases). V lost 2 bases and J lost 5, with 11 bases in between. The CDR3 loop spans 14 amino acids. Per germline, CDR1 SGHNT and CDR2 YYREEE (reference sequence). The chain's CDR3 is CASSFSGGHNEQFF. The CDR3 region has the DNA TGTGCCAGCAGCTTTTCGGGGGGCCACAATGAGCAGTTCTTC.